This record covers a single T cell receptor beta chain. The antigen is undetermined. This entry comes from a study of PD-1 blockade in classical Hodgkin lymphoma. The data were produced by immunoSEQ multiplex PCR, yet TCRdb's version contains in-frame clones alone and is incomplete. Among under 30,000 clones listed, about two thirds were seen once. With no exception, relapse followed autologous stem cell transplantation in all patients, and brentuximab vedotin exposure varied. Study observations and caveats: The study found complete responders had baseline diversity similar to newly diagnosed patients. Patients who initiated nivolumab within 1 year of ASCT were excluded.

This material consisted of peripheral blood mononuclear cells (PBMCs), taken before the second cycle of nivolumab. The sequence was collected from a human donor with classical Hodgkin lymphoma.

The CDR3 reads CASRRALGNTGELFF. The CDR3, as DNA: TGTGCCAGCAGAAGGGCTTTAGGGAACACCGGGGAGCTGTTTTTT. J is TRBJ2-2 and V is TRBV28; D call uncertain. Trimming left V 6 bases short and J 1 base short, with 12 bases between. The CDR3 spans 15 residues. Germline V gene lookup returns CDR1 MDHEN and CDR2 SYDVKM.